Below are 4 T cell receptor beta chains sequenced from a single sample in a study of T cell responses to AZD1222 COVID-19 vaccine. The protocol was immunoSEQ multiplex PCR, while the TCRdb copy is restricted to in-frame clones and leaves out a portion. The table records about 120,000 clones, around nine tenths of them present only once. The sample was peripheral blood, taken on day 0 of AZD1222 vaccination. These receptors came from an adult in good health.

The genes are TRBV6-5 and TRBJ2-1; D is uncertain. The length of the CDR3 is 13 residues. Per germline, CDR1 MNHEY and CDR2 SVGAGI. V lost 6 bases, J lost 1 base, and 7 bases lay in between. CDR3 region: CASSARSYNEQFF. CDR3 sequence (DNA): TGTGCCAGCAGCGCCCGGTCCTACAATGAGCAGTTCTTC.

The rearrangement uses TRBV5-1 and TRBJ1-2; possibly TRBD1 for D (5 bases). CDR1 is SGHRS and CDR2 is YFSETQ in the germline V gene. Trimming took off 2 bases at V and 5 bases at J, with 10 bases between the two ends. CDR3 length: 13 amino acids. The CDR3 sequence is CASSLDQGYGYTF. The CDR3 DNA is TGCGCCAGCAGCTTAGACCAGGGATATGGCTACACCTTC.

The rearrangement links TRBV5-4 to TRBJ1-2; the match to TRBD1 covers 10 bases. The CDR3 runs to 16 residues. J gave up 5 bases and V 4 bases, and 11 bases lay outside the gene matches. Germline V gives CDR1 SGHNT, CDR2 YYREEE (reference sequence). The DNA of the CDR3 is TGTGCCAGCAGCCCCGAAGGGACAGGGGAGTGGTATGGCTACACCTTC. It encodes CASSPEGTGEWYGYTF.

This clone has just a few counts. The chain recombines TRBV18 with TRBJ2-2; D remains unclear. V was pared by 11 bases and J by 1 base, with 5 bases between. The V gene's germline CDR1 is KGHSH and CDR2 LQKENI. The CDR3 is made up of 11 amino acids. CDR3 amino acids: CAGQNTGELFF. CDR3 DNA: TGTGCCGGTCAGAACACCGGGGAGCTGTTTTTT.